Sequencing of this TCR beta chain was carried out in a study of technical replicates of blood from a handful of donors. The method was immunoSEQ multiplex PCR; TCRdb's version includes in-frame clones alone and lacks a portion of them. The data contain under 100,000 clones, about 95% of them singletons. The CDR3 runs to 14 residues. With 4 bases clipped from V and 3 bases from J, the junction kept 2 bases outside the gene matches. Germline CDR1 SQVTM, CDR2 ANQGSEA. The chain uses TRBV29-1 and TRBJ2-1; the match to TRBD1 covers 11 bases. This TCR was recovered from a human donor in good health. The sequencing input was T cells isolated from PBMCs. CDR3 sequence reads: CSVGGQGGYNEQFF. CDR3 in DNA: TGCAGCGTTGGGGGACAGGGGGGCTACAATGAGCAGTTCTTC.